Detailed here is one TCR beta chain. The data were obtained in a study of blood T cell repertoires in COVID-19. Overall study context: Samples representing acute and convalescent COVID-19 were sourced from the United States, Italy and Spain. Nucleic acid was either cDNA or gDNA, and it came from T cells, B-cell-depleted T cells, or PBMCs.

Per the study methods: Quantification of nucleated cells was approximated via reference gene primer amplification. Using immunoSEQ multiplex PCR, the repertoire was profiled, and TCRdb retains in-frame clones only, with some absent. Clonal size and the V and J genes are those of that table, whereas D and trimming came from the DNA. The profile shows some 390,000 clones, nearly 90% of them singletons. Germline V CDR1 and CDR2: SGHTS, YDEGEE. After removal of 3 bases from V and 3 bases from J, the junction contained 9 bases not matched to a gene. The CDR3 has 17 residues. All enrollees were about 18 to 89 years old and from about 25 US areas.

The specimen was PBMCs or T cells enriched from blood (not recorded which). J is TRBJ2-3 and V is TRBV5-8, with TRBD2 matching over 11 bases. The sequence came from a young woman who had recovered from COVID-19. The CDR3 DNA reads TGTGCCAGCAGCTGGACCACACTAGCGGGAGCGACAGATACGCAGTATTTT. This sequence encodes CASSWTTLAGATDTQYF.